The next 15 T cell receptor beta chains were all read from a single sample in a study of T-cell reconstitution after alpha-beta-depleted transplantation in children listed by TCRdb under 2016. What the treatment or condition label conveys for this sample: allogeneic hematopoietic cell transplantation with graft depleted of TCRalphabeta T cells and CD19 B cells. The library was built by means of PCR. TCRdb lists the instrument as Illumina HiSeq 2500. TCR library preparation used molecular barcoding, with unique molecular identifiers applied to normalize quantification of the TCRbeta repertoire. In-frame beta chains were kept once TCRdb had trimmed the public reads at Q25 with fastp and called clones with MiXCR. CDR3 protein sequences are deduplicated, and each keeps its most common genes and DNA. The sample has 580,000 or so distinct CDR3 sequences on record, 20% to 25% of them singletons. 13% to 15% of the sample is in the top ten clones.

This sample comprised PBMCs, mostly from graft donor cells, obtained 360 days after TCRalphabeta/CD19-depleted stem cell transplant. These receptor sequences come from a boy younger than two who had a stem cell transplant for acute myeloid leukemia, so the T cells may come from the graft donor.

At least ten counts were recorded for this clonotype. The V call is TRBV5-6, the J call TRBJ2-1; 7 bases fit TRBD1. The CDR3 extends over 16 amino acids. With V trimmed by 6 bases and J by 7 bases, 16 bases remained unmatched. The germline CDR1 and CDR2 sequences are SGHDT and YYEEEE. This chain's CDR3 is CASTPLVEGAKNEQFF. CDR3 DNA sequence: TGTGCCAGCACCCCACTAGTCGAGGGGGCCAAGAATGAGCAGTTCTTC.

The chain couples TRBV28 to TRBJ2-5; D is possibly TRBD2 (5 bases). V was shortened by 4 bases and J by 0 bases, with 15 bases between the two germline ends. The CDR3 contains 16 residues. The germline gives CDR1 MDHEN, CDR2 SYDVKM. CDR3 sequence reads: CASSSSGFRYQETQYF. CDR3 coding DNA: TGTGCCAGCAGTTCGTCGGGGTTCCGGTACCAAGAGACCCAGTACTTC.

This clonotype was found a few times. CDR3 nucleotides: TGTGCCACCAGCGGAAGTGCAACTAATGAAAAACTGTTTTTT. It yields the protein CATSGSATNEKLFF. This chain links TRBV15 with TRBJ1-4; unclear D gene. The CDR3 runs 14 residues. The germline V and J ends were trimmed by 5 bases and 0 bases, with 7 bases remaining between them. Germline CDR1 LNHNV, CDR2 YYDKDF (reference sequence).

This clonotype was observed many times. V gene TRBV20-1 combines with J gene TRBJ1-1, with D unresolved. CDR3 length equals 16 residues. V was cut by 2 bases and J by 0 bases, with 16 bases left in between. Germline V gene data show CDR1 as DFQATT and CDR2 as SNEGSKA (reference sequence). The CDR3 nucleotides are TGCAGTGCTAGAAGATCCCCCGGGAGACTGAACACTGAAGCTTTCTTT. Translated, it gives CSARRSPGRLNTEAFF.

Many counts were recorded for this clonotype. The chain uses TRBV12-3 or TRBV12-4 and TRBJ1-5; tentative D call: TRBD1 (5 bases). Trimming took 6 bases from V and 4 from J, leaving 13 bases between them. CDR3 length: 14 amino acids. In DNA form, the CDR3 reads TGTGCCAGCAGATCCAGGGCCCGGAATCAGCCCCAGCATTTT. This sequence encodes CASRSRARNQPQHF.

The chain combines TRBV29-1 with TRBJ1-2; TRBD1 might be the D (6 bases). With 5 bases removed from V and 4 bases from J, the gap between germline ends came to 8 bases. CDR3 size: 11 residues. Germline values: CDR1 SQVTM, CDR2 ANQGSEA. The CDR3 region is CSVPDSYGYTF. The CDR3 DNA follows: TGCAGCGTTCCGGACAGCTATGGCTACACCTTC. Complete variable domain (other parts from reference TRBV29-1 and TRBJ1-2): SAVISQKPSRDICQRGTSLTIQCQVDSQVTMMFWYRQQPGQSLTLIATANQGSEATYESGFVIDKFPISRPNLTFSTLTVSNMSPEDSSIYLCSVPDSYGYTFGSGTRLTVV.

This rearrangement joins TRBV27 to TRBJ2-1; maybe TRBD2 (5 bases). The CDR3 loop spans 15 amino acids. The V end lost 5 bases, the J end lost 5 bases, and 16 bases lay between the germline ends. In germline, CDR1 is MNHEY, CDR2 SMNVEV (reference sequence). The DNA of the CDR3 is TGTGCCAGCAGTCGCCCGCTCGGAGGTGACAATGAGCAGTTCTTC. Translating it yields CASSRPLGGDNEQFF.

This clonotype appeared many times. Written as DNA, the CDR3 is TGTGCCAGCAGCTCGGGACAGGTCTACGAGCAGTACTTC. Translating it yields CASSSGQVYEQYF. V gene TRBV7-2 combines with J gene TRBJ2-7; 8 nucleotides match TRBD1. CDR3 length equals 13 residues. The V gene's germline CDR1 is SGHTA and CDR2 FQGNSA. V lost 4 bases and J lost 3; bases outside the gene matches: 2. Using reference TRBV7-2 and TRBJ2-7 for the parts outside the CDR3, the full variable domain is GAGVSQSPSNKVTEKGKDVELRCDPISGHTALYWYRQSLGQGLEFLIYFQGNSAPDKSGLPSDRFSAERTGGSVSTLTIQRTQQEDSAVYLCASSSGQVYEQYFGPGTRLTVT.

The sample holds many counts of this clonotype. The chain carries TRBV6-5 and TRBJ1-2; D might be TRBD1 (6 bases). The CDR3 consists of 15 residues. The germline CDR1 and CDR2 sequences are MNHEY and SVGAGI. V was cut by 6 bases and J by 2 bases, with 16 bases left in between. The CDR3: CASRMRGGLNYGYTF. The CDR3 DNA is TGTGCCAGCAGAATGAGGGGGGGGTTAAACTATGGCTACACCTTC.

The chain combines TRBV5-1 with TRBJ2-1; D gene uncertain. Trimming pared 4 bases from V and 1 base from J, leaving 15 bases between. This CDR3 is 16 amino acids long. Germline loops: CDR1 SGHRS, CDR2 YFSETQ. In nucleotides, the CDR3 is TGCGCCAGCAGCCATCGACCCGACCCATCCTACAATGAGCAGTTCTTC. This gives the protein CASSHRPDPSYNEQFF.

This rearrangement joins TRBV9 to TRBJ2-5; D is undetermined. This CDR3 has 14 amino acids. V was trimmed by 0 bases and J by 2 bases, leaving 8 bases between them. The germline V gene has CDR1 SGDLS and CDR2 YYNGEE. The CDR3 DNA is TGTGCCAGCAGCGTAGACGGTAGGCAAGAGACCCAGTACTTC. Translation gives CASSVDGRQETQYF.

This sequence joins TRBV12-3 or TRBV12-4 and TRBJ1-6, with unresolved D. With 0 bases removed from V and 5 bases from J, the gap between germline ends came to 5 bases. This CDR3 has 14 amino acids. The CDR3 here is CASSLALDNSPLHF. The CDR3 nucleotides are TGTGCCAGCAGTTTAGCCCTAGATAATTCACCCCTCCACTTT.

There are many counts of this clonotype. The chain carries TRBV5-6 and TRBJ2-7, with 7 bases aligning to TRBD1. The trim removed 4 bases at V and 5 bases at J, leaving 6 bases unmatched. The CDR3 runs to 13 residues. CDR1 and CDR2 (germline): SGHDT, YYEEEE. The CDR3 sequence: CASSLQGTDEQYF. CDR3 sequence (DNA): TGTGCCAGCAGCCTACAGGGGACAGACGAGCAGTACTTC.

This clonotype has more than one count but fewer than ten. The chain combines TRBV7-8 with TRBJ2-7; weak D call: TRBD2 (5 bases). This CDR3 has 13 amino acids. From germline, CDR1 is SGHVS and CDR2 FQNEAQ. V lost 8 bases and J 3 bases, leaving 14 bases between the germline ends. CDR3 in DNA: TGTGCCAGCTCACGGACCCGGGACTACGAGCAGTACGTC. It is translated as CASSRTRDYEQYV.

This clonotype was detected ten times or more. This chain joins TRBV9 and TRBJ2-3; no firm D call. Germline V gene sequence: CDR1 SGDLS, CDR2 YYNGEE. The germline V and J ends were trimmed by 3 bases and 0 bases, with 8 bases remaining between them. The CDR3 length is 14 residues. CDR3 nucleotides: TGTGCCAGCAGCGAGAGTCCTAGCACAGATACGCAGTATTTT. As protein: CASSESPSTDTQYF.